The entry below gives a single T cell receptor beta chain sequence along with its context. Its matching antigen is unknown. V trimming: 6 bases; J trimming: 6 bases; junction bases outside the gene matches: 11. Per germline, CDR1 MNHEY and CDR2 SMNVEV (reference sequence). CDR3 length: 15 amino acids. This entry comes from a study of T cell responses to AZD1222 COVID-19 vaccine. For the study at large: Combined were second doses at about 4 or about 12 weeks. Study conclusions and caveats: Reportedly, close to half of spike-specific TCRs are directed against unmutated variant regions.

TCRdb's table, derived via immunoSEQ multiplex PCR, lists solely in-frame clones and lacks some. The sample has some 200,000 clones; roughly 90% are singletons. The receptor comes from an adult in good health. V gene TRBV27 combines with J gene TRBJ1-1; 9 bases match TRBD1. Material: peripheral blood, obtained on day 0 of AZD1222 vaccination. CDR3 protein: CASSHGTGRFAEAFF. The CDR3 DNA reads as TGTGCCAGCAGCCACGGGACAGGGCGATTTGCTGAAGCTTTCTTT.